The 24 T cell receptor beta chains below were found in one sample sequenced in a study of T cell responses to AZD1222 COVID-19 vaccine. Produced via immunoSEQ multiplex PCR; TCRdb's table is partial and in-frame only. This sample has around 140,000 clones, with 90% to 95% found just once. The sample consisted of peripheral blood, taken on day 0 of AZD1222 vaccination. The receptors stem from an adult in good health.

The chain uses TRBV29-1 and TRBJ1-2, with TRBD1 identical over 9 bases. V lost 5 bases to trimming and J lost 6 bases; unmatched junction nucleotides: 10. The CDR3 is made up of 14 amino acids. The germline CDR1 and CDR2 sequences are SQVTM and ANQGSEA. The CDR3 bases are TGCAGCGTTAGGTCCCAACAGGGGGCGGATGGCTACACCTTC. Its translation: CSVRSQQGADGYTF. The whole variable domain, filled in from reference TRBV29-1 and TRBJ1-2, reads SAVISQKPSRDICQRGTSLTIQCQVDSQVTMMFWYRQQPGQSLTLIATANQGSEATYESGFVIDKFPISRPNLTFSTLTVSNMSPEDSSIYLCSVRSQQGADGYTFGSGTRLTVV.

This chain uses TRBV9 with TRBJ1-4; 7 bases are a match to TRBD1. The trim removed 0 bases at V and 4 bases at J, leaving 6 bases unmatched. This CDR3 contains 16 residues. Germline CDR1 reads SGDLS; CDR2 reads YYNGEE. CDR3 loop: CASSVGGGQINEKLFF. CDR3 coding DNA: TGTGCCAGCAGCGTAGGAGGGGGACAGATTAATGAAAAACTGTTTTTT.

This chain joins TRBV19 and TRBJ2-5; perhaps TRBD2 as D (5 bases). This CDR3 has 13 amino acids. The V end was cut by 5 bases, the J end by 5 bases, with 12 bases between. Germline V gene sequence: CDR1 LNHDA, CDR2 SQIVND (reference sequence). In nucleotides, the CDR3 is TGTGCCAGTAGTGCAGCCCGCGGGGAGACCCAGTACTTC. It codes for CASSAARGETQYF.

The genes are TRBV4-3 and TRBJ2-1, with a weak D call TRBD1 (5 bases). Germline-derived CDR1 and CDR2 are LGHNA and YSLEER. The CDR3 extends over 18 amino acids. V was pared by 0 bases and J by 5 bases, with 20 bases between. CDR3 region: CASSQDYAGQGRNNEQFF. The CDR3 nucleotides are TGCGCCAGCAGCCAAGATTATGCTGGCCAGGGAAGAAACAATGAGCAGTTCTTC.

The chain carries TRBV6-5 and TRBJ2-3; D uncertain. The CDR3 contains 13 residues. Trimming pared 6 bases from V and 4 bases from J, leaving 11 bases between. The germline CDR1 and CDR2 sequences are MNHEY and SVGAGI. The CDR3 spells CASRSDTSDTQYF. CDR3 nucleotides: TGTGCCAGCAGGTCCGACACATCAGATACGCAGTATTTT.

The genes are TRBV5-6 and TRBJ1-4; D uncertain. The V end was cut by 1 base, the J end by 4 bases, with 11 bases between. Germline assignment: CDR1 SGHDT and CDR2 YYEEEE. The CDR3 loop spans 15 amino acids. The CDR3 DNA reads TGTGCCAGCAGCTTGAGTTTGCGGGTTAATGAAAAACTGTTTTTT. This sequence encodes CASSLSLRVNEKLFF.

This sequence joins TRBV29-1 and TRBJ2-3; 9 nucleotides align to TRBD2. Germline V gives CDR1 SQVTM, CDR2 ANQGSEA. CDR3 length equals 13 residues. V shed 4 bases and J 11 bases; nucleotides not matched to a gene: 10. The CDR3 sequence: CSVGSSGSLGQYF. The CDR3 DNA reads TGCAGCGTTGGTAGTAGCGGGAGCTTGGGGCAGTATTTT.

The chain couples TRBV28 to TRBJ2-2, with D perhaps TRBD1 or TRBD2 (5 bases each). There are 15 residues in the CDR3. From germline, CDR1 is MDHEN and CDR2 SYDVKM. Trimming left V 8 bases short and J 3 bases short, with 16 bases between. In DNA, the CDR3 is TGTGCCAGCTCCTGGGACCTGTCCTACACCGGGGAGCTGTTTTTT. This encodes CASSWDLSYTGELFF.

CDR3 DNA sequence: TGTGCCAGCTCACGACGGGACTTTGGTGTTTTCTTT. It translates to CASSRRDFGVFF. The rearrangement joins TRBV18 to TRBJ1-1, with D possibly being TRBD1 (5 bases). The CDR3 is made up of 12 amino acids. The germline gives CDR1 KGHSH, CDR2 LQKENI. V lost 4 bases and J lost 13, with 16 bases in between.

V gene TRBV7-2 combines with J gene TRBJ2-2; D could derive from TRBD1 or TRBD2 (6 bases each). Germline V CDR1 and CDR2: SGHTA, FQGNSA. CDR3 length equals 14 residues. The V and J ends lost 1 base and 5 bases respectively, with 8 bases between them. As DNA, the CDR3 is TGTGCCAGCAGCTTAGAAGGGGGGACCGGGGAGCTGTTTTTT. This gives the protein CASSLEGGTGELFF.

The rearrangement joins TRBV24-1 to TRBJ1-1; the D gene is possibly TRBD1 (5 bases). The V gene's germline CDR1 is KGHDR and CDR2 SFDVKD. Trimming pared 5 bases from V and 1 base from J, leaving 22 bases between. CDR3 length: 18 amino acids. CDR3 in amino acids: CATSVLRLRVSRNTEAFF. DNA of the CDR3: TGTGCCACCAGTGTCCTGAGACTCAGGGTCTCGAGGAACACTGAAGCTTTCTTT.

The rearrangement joins TRBV28 to TRBJ1-2; weak D call: TRBD1 (6 bases). CDR1 and CDR2 from the germline V gene are MDHEN and SYDVKM. V was shortened by 2 bases and J by 5 bases, with 15 bases between the two germline ends. CDR3 size: 15 residues. CDR3 DNA sequence: TGTGCCAGCAGTTTACCCGGGGGGCTTGGGTATGGCTACACCTTC. It is translated as CASSLPGGLGYGYTF.

The rearrangement uses TRBV5-1 and TRBJ2-3, with 7 bases fitting TRBD1. With V trimmed by 3 bases and J by 0 bases, 1 base remained unmatched. The CDR3 contains 14 residues. Germline V gives CDR1 SGHRS, CDR2 YFSETQ. In nucleotides, the CDR3 is TGCGCCAGCAGCTGGGACAGTAGCACAGATACGCAGTATTTT. Translated: CASSWDSSTDTQYF. Drawing the rest from reference TRBV5-1 and TRBJ2-3, the complete variable domain is KAGVTQTPRYLIKTRGQQVTLSCSPISGHRSVSWYQQTPGQGLQFLFEYFSETQRNKGNFPGRFSGRQFSNSRSEMNVSTLELGDSALYLCASSWDSSTDTQYFGPGTRLTVL.

This sequence joins TRBV24-1 and TRBJ2-3, with D possibly being TRBD1 (5 bases). Per the germline V gene, CDR1 is KGHDR and CDR2 is SFDVKD. The CDR3 is made up of 12 amino acids. V was shortened by 7 bases and J by 4 bases, with 8 bases between the two germline ends. The CDR3 DNA is TGTGCCACCAGCGTAGGGGCAGATACGCAGTATTTT. It yields the protein CATSVGADTQYF.

The chain is built from TRBV10-3 and TRBJ1-1; no firm D call. Trimming took off 2 bases at V and 0 bases at J, with 7 bases between the two ends. The CDR3 consists of 14 residues. The germline V gene encodes CDR1 ENHRY and CDR2 SYGVKD. The DNA for the CDR3 is TGTGCCATCAGTGAGAACATACTGAACACTGAAGCTTTCTTT. Protein sequence: CAISENILNTEAFF.

This chain uses TRBV21-1 with TRBJ1-4. TRBV21-1 is deemed a pseudogene. The CDR3 sequence is 14 residues long. CDR3 sequence (DNA): TGTGCCAGCAAAAAGACCGGTCCAAATGAAAAACTGTTTTTT. Amino acids: CASKKTGPNEKLFF.

V is TRBV21-1 and J is TRBJ2-5; TRBD2, as called in the table, went unchecked against the DNA. TRBV21-1 is listed as a pseudogene. The CDR3 totals 14 residues. The DNA of the CDR3 is TGTGCCAGCAGCTCACGGCGGGGGCAAGAGACCCAGTACTTC. Residues: CASSSRRGQETQYF.

This clone has a single count. This chain joins TRBV7-9 and TRBJ2-2, with 8 bases identical to TRBD1. Germline trimming cut 5 bases from V and 5 bases from J; bases unmatched to any gene: 7. The CDR3 spans 15 residues. Germline lookup yields CDR1 SEHNR and CDR2 FQNEAQ (reference sequence). The CDR3 coding sequence is TGTGCCAGCAGCAGGACAGGGAAAGATACCGGGGAGCTGTTTTTT. Its translation is CASSRTGKDTGELFF. The whole variable domain, remainder taken from reference TRBV7-9 and TRBJ2-2, is DTGVSQNPRHKITKRGQNVTFRCDPISEHNRLYWYRQTLGQGPEFLTYFQNEAQLEKSRLLSDRFSAERPKGSFSTLEIQRTEQGDSAMYLCASSRTGKDTGELFFGEGSRLTVL.

The chain is built from TRBV28 and TRBJ2-7; 14 bases map to TRBD2. Per germline, CDR1 MDHEN and CDR2 SYDVKM. The CDR3 totals 15 residues. J was trimmed by 6 bases and V by 5 bases; bases with no gene match: 6. Here the CDR3 DNA reads TGTGCCAGCAGTATGGGACTAGCGGGAGTCGGCGAGCAGTACTTC. Protein: CASSMGLAGVGEQYF.

The chain combines TRBV18 with TRBJ1-4; D is uncertain. V lost 2 bases and J 0 bases, leaving 13 bases between the germline ends. The CDR3 contains 17 residues. Germline V CDR1 and CDR2: KGHSH, LQKENI. CDR3 sequence reads: CASSPRSTGTTNEKLFF. The CDR3 DNA is TGTGCCAGCTCACCAAGAAGTACGGGGACAACTAATGAAAAACTGTTTTTT.

This chain links TRBV4-2 with TRBJ1-3; the D gene is possibly TRBD1 (5 bases). The ends were cut back, 3 bases at V and 0 bases at J, with 15 bases in the middle. CDR1 LGHNA and CDR2 YNFKEQ come from the germline V gene. The CDR3 is 17 amino acids. The CDR3 coding sequence is TGTGCCAGCAGCCAGGGGCTCACGGGGGGCTCTGGAAACACCATATATTTT. This sequence encodes CASSQGLTGGSGNTIYF.

The V and J genes are TRBV9 and TRBJ1-5; D not certain. The V and J ends lost 3 bases and 2 bases respectively, with 6 bases between them. This CDR3 contains 13 residues. The germline V gene encodes CDR1 SGDLS and CDR2 YYNGEE. CDR3 region: CASSGPGNQPQHF. The CDR3 DNA reads TGTGCCAGCAGCGGCCCCGGCAATCAGCCCCAGCATTTT.

This chain connects TRBV7-9 to TRBJ1-1, with TRBD1 as a possible D gene (6 bases). This CDR3 is built from 16 residues. CDR1 is SEHNR and CDR2 is FQNEAQ in the germline V gene (reference sequence). The V end was cut by 5 bases, the J end by 0 bases, with 16 bases between. For the CDR3, the DNA is TGTGCCAGCAGCCCTCCGAGGGGGAGCATGAACACTGAAGCTTTCTTT. The encoded protein is CASSPPRGSMNTEAFF. The entire variable domain, with the rest obtained from reference TRBV7-9 and TRBJ1-1, is as follows: DTGVSQNPRHKITKRGQNVTFRCDPISEHNRLYWYRQTLGQGPEFLTYFQNEAQLEKSRLLSDRFSAERPKGSFSTLEIQRTEQGDSAMYLCASSPPRGSMNTEAFFGQGTRLTVV.

This chain uses TRBV12-3 or TRBV12-4 with TRBJ1-2; D unresolved. This CDR3 has 13 amino acids. The V end lost 7 bases, the J end lost 0 bases, and 9 bases lay between the germline ends. The CDR3 nucleotides are TGTGCCAGCAAGCCCGATTCTAACTATGGCTACACCTTC. Residues: CASKPDSNYGYTF.